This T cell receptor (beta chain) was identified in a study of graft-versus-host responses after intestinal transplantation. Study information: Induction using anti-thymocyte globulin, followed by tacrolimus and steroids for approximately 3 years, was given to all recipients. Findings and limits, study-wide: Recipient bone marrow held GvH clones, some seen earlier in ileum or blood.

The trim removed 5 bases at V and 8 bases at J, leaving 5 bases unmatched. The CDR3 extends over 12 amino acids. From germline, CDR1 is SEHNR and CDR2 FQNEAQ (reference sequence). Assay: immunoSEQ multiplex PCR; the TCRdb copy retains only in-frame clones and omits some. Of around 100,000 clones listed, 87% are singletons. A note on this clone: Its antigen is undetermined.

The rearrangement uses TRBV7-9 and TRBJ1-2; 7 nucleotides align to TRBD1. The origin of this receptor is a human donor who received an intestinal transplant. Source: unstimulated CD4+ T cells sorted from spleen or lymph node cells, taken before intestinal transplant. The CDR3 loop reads CASSRNRGGYTF. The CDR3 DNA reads TGTGCCAGCAGCCGGAACAGGGGCGGCTACACCTTC.